Listed below are T cell receptor beta chains from one sample, sequenced in a study of CXCR3-negative and CXCR3-positive naive CD8 T cells. One entry per CDR3 protein, without DNA, is what TCRdb gives after re-calling the 5' RACE reads. The sample's table shows 45,000 to 60,000 distinct CDR3 sequences. The sample was memory CD8+ T cells from blood. Every receptor here comes from a human donor in good health. Some clones in this sample may be carry-over from other donors' samples. Each CDR3 is given with its conserved first and last residue. A clone size is listed for some rows: how often the clone was seen (once, few, many), or a class if it is expanded.

TRBJ1-2 | NA | TRBV29-1 | CSDGAENYGYTF
TRBJ2-1 | NA | TRBV7-9 | CASSQAYDEQFF
TRBJ2-2 | NA | TRBV12-3/TRBV12-4 | CASTVSPGAGGLISGELFF
TRBJ2-2 | NA | TRBV29-1 | CSVLKVTGGGGELFF
TRBJ2-4 | NA | TRBV12-3/TRBV12-4 | CASTAPLQNIQYF
TRBJ2-3 | NA | TRBV29-1 | CSADSSYTDTQYF
TRBJ2-1 | NA | TRBV15 | CATSRETPSTSGDYNEQFF
TRBJ1-1 | NA | TRBV7-9 | CASGGTGESLNTEAFF
TRBJ1-2 | NA | TRBV15 | CATSNGTVYYGYTF
TRBJ2-1 | NA | TRBV4-1 | CASSQGLPAYNEQFF
TRBJ1-1 | NA | TRBV20-1 | CSARDRRVLKGPTEAFF
TRBJ1-2 | NA | TRBV21-1 | CASSKEDRFNYGYTF
TRBJ2-3 | NA | TRBV5-1 | CASSLVALADSTDTQYF
TRBJ2-7 | NA | TRBV20-1 | CSARGNRDYEQYF
TRBJ2-3 | NA | TRBV29-1 | CSVEDPFSGSSEFFPDTQYF
TRBJ2-4 | NA | TRBV5-5 | CASRGGSQDIQYF
TRBJ2-2 | NA | TRBV4-2 | CASSHREEGQNLGELFF
TRBJ1-1 | NA | TRBV29-1 | CSAKGPGGTEAFF
TRBJ2-1 | NA | TRBV20-1 | CSASGLAENNEQFF
TRBJ2-7 | NA | TRBV7-2 | CASSLGPPSYEQYF
TRBJ2-1 | NA | TRBV4-2 | CASSQDPSGSVGEQFF
TRBJ2-3 | NA | TRBV5-1 | CASSLVASSTDTQYF
TRBJ2-7 | NA | TRBV7-8 | CASSFSVTGGVEQYF
TRBJ2-1 | NA | TRBV29-1 | CSAEPGKINEQFF
TRBJ2-5 | NA | TRBV7-9 | CASSGRDVGETQYF
TRBJ2-7 | medium-sized | TRBV20-1 | CSARLLGQGETYEQYF
TRBJ2-7 | NA | TRBV20-1 | CSARLAGFYEQYF
TRBJ2-1 | NA | TRBV27 | CASSLYPTGIHEQFF
TRBJ1-5 | medium-sized | TRBV6-6 | CASSPQVDREWDNQPQHF
TRBJ2-1 | NA | TRBV2 | CASWWITEEQFF
TRBJ1-2 | NA | TRBV7-8 | CASSSLQATYGYTF
TRBJ2-3 | NA | TRBV28 | CASSSRTGGTDTQYF
TRBJ2-7 | NA | TRBV28 | CASSFDTASSRGSYEQYF
TRBJ2-1 | NA | TRBV28 | CASSFGQGHYNEQFF
TRBJ2-7 | NA | TRBV29-1 | CSVVLAGSPGEQYF
TRBJ2-7 | NA | TRBV4-1 | CASSQDPSLSSYEQYF
TRBJ2-1 | NA | TRBV5-1 | CASSLAGGTEMFF
TRBJ1-1 | NA | TRBV5-6 | CASSLGDENTEAFF
TRBJ2-3 | NA | TRBV2 | CASSDVRREPSTDTQYF
TRBJ2-7 | NA | TRBV4-3 | CASSPEGNGMPPEQYF
TRBJ1-2 | NA | TRBV4-1 | CASSQEEGAHNYGYTF
TRBJ2-5 | NA | TRBV15 | CATSRDLGSETQYF
TRBJ1-2 | NA | TRBV29-1 | CSATEGEVMRYTF
TRBJ2-5 | NA | TRBV29-1 | CSVVGARQETQYF